Below are 21 T cell receptor beta chains sequenced from a single sample in a study of cytomegalovirus exposure and HLA in healthy donors. PCR was performed using 60 Vbeta and 13 Jbeta primers. Sequenced by immunoSEQ multiplex PCR; TCRdb stores in-frame clones only, minus some. There are 140,000 or so clones in the sample, with 0.9% to 1% held by the top ten. Material: PBMCs. These receptors all stem from a male donor in good health and CMV-seronegative.

V usage is TRBV10-3 and J usage is TRBJ2-7, with TRBD2 matching 7 bases. Germline CDR1 ENHRY, CDR2 SYGVKD. Unmatched junction bases numbered 5, after V lost 2 bases and J lost 1 base. The CDR3 covers 15 residues. CDR3 nucleotide sequence: TGTGCCATCAGTGAGCCGGGGGGATGGTCCTACGAGCAGTACTTC. It yields the protein CAISEPGGWSYEQYF.

This chain uses TRBV5-6 with TRBJ2-3; D not certain. Trimming removed 6 bases at V and 6 bases at J, with 14 bases between. The germline CDR1 and CDR2 sequences are SGHDT and YYEEEE. CDR3 size: 13 residues. CDR3: CASKSEVPDTQYF. The CDR3 DNA reads TGTGCCAGCAAAAGTGAGGTTCCGGATACGCAGTATTTT. Filled out from reference TRBV5-6 and TRBJ2-3, the complete variable domain reads DAGVTQSPTHLIKTRGQQVTLRCSPKSGHDTVSWYQQALGQGPQFIFQYYEEEERQRGNFPDRFSGHQFPNYSSELNVNALLLGDSALYLCASKSEVPDTQYFGPGTRLTVL.

This chain uses TRBV28 with TRBJ1-5; weak D call: TRBD1 (5 bases). Trimming took 2 bases from V and 7 from J, leaving 21 bases between them. CDR1 and CDR2 (germline): MDHEN, SYDVKM. The length of the CDR3 is 17 residues. The CDR3 here is CASSLTQGHAVLQPQHF. The CDR3 coding sequence is TGTGCCAGCAGTTTAACTCAGGGCCACGCCGTGCTGCAGCCCCAGCATTTT.

This chain connects TRBV29-1 to TRBJ2-5, with no clear D. Germline V gene sequence: CDR1 SQVTM, CDR2 ANQGSEA. The CDR3 loop spans 10 amino acids. Trimming took 7 bases from V and 5 from J, leaving 8 bases between them. CDR3 residues: CSAWAETQYF. The DNA of the CDR3 is TGCAGCGCCTGGGCGGAGACCCAGTACTTC.

The chain recombines TRBV7-2 with TRBJ2-7; D remains unclear. V was trimmed by 3 bases and J by 2 bases, leaving 11 bases between them. The CDR3 consists of 14 residues. Germline V gives CDR1 SGHTA, CDR2 FQGNSA. The CDR3 loop is CASSFANRPYEQYF. For the CDR3, the DNA is TGTGCCAGCAGCTTTGCGAACAGACCCTACGAGCAGTACTTC.

The V call is TRBV18, the J call TRBJ1-5, with 7 bases fitting TRBD1. V shed 6 bases and J 1 base; nucleotides not matched to a gene: 0. The length of the CDR3 is 13 residues. Germline lookup yields CDR1 KGHSH and CDR2 LQKENI. The CDR3 nucleotides read TGTGCCAGCTCGACAGGGAGCAATCAGCCCCAGCATTTT. Protein: CASSTGSNQPQHF.

The chain has TRBV27 and TRBJ1-2, with D maybe TRBD1 (5 bases). The V gene lost 4 bases and the J gene lost 2 bases, with 8 bases spanning the gap. This CDR3 is built from 13 residues. The V gene's germline CDR1 is MNHEY and CDR2 SMNVEV (reference sequence). CDR3 loop: CASSWGLNYGYTF. The CDR3 DNA is TGTGCCAGCAGTTGGGGACTGAACTATGGCTACACCTTC.

The rearrangement uses TRBV5-1 and TRBJ2-7; D is undetermined. The V end was cut by 2 bases, the J end by 0 bases, with 12 bases between. The germline V gene encodes CDR1 SGHRS and CDR2 YFSETQ. This CDR3 contains 15 residues. The CDR3 region has the DNA TGCGCCAGCAGCTTAACCGTCTACCCCTCCTACGAGCAGTACTTC. Its translation is CASSLTVYPSYEQYF. Together with reference TRBV5-1 and TRBJ2-7, the CDR3 gives the full variable domain: KAGVTQTPRYLIKTRGQQVTLSCSPISGHRSVSWYQQTPGQGLQFLFEYFSETQRNKGNFPGRFSGRQFSNSRSEMNVSTLELGDSALYLCASSLTVYPSYEQYFGPGTRLTVT.

The V call is TRBV28, the J call TRBJ1-1; D is undetermined. CDR3 length: 12 residues. Trimming removed 3 bases at V and 1 base at J, with 3 bases between. From germline, CDR1 is MDHEN and CDR2 SYDVKM. The CDR3 is CASSFRNTEAFF. The CDR3 DNA reads as TGTGCCAGCAGTTTTCGGAACACTGAAGCTTTCTTT.

In DNA form, the CDR3 reads TGTGCCAGCAGCTTGGCCGGGATTGATTCCGACAATGAGCAGTTCTTC. The encoded protein is CASSLAGIDSDNEQFF. V is TRBV5-4 and J is TRBJ2-1; D may be TRBD2 (5 bases). From germline, CDR1 is SGHNT and CDR2 YYREEE (reference sequence). V was shortened by 0 bases and J by 5 bases, with 15 bases between the two germline ends. CDR3 size: 16 residues.

The chain carries TRBV2 and TRBJ1-1; D unresolved. Looked up from germline, CDR1 is SNHLY and CDR2 is FYNNEI. This CDR3 is 13 amino acids long. Trimming took 2 bases from V and 3 from J, leaving 7 bases between them. In DNA, the CDR3 is TGTGCCAGCAGTGAAACCACTCACACTGAAGCTTTCTTT. Translated: CASSETTHTEAFF.

The chain links TRBV19 to TRBJ1-1, with 10 bases lining up with TRBD1. The CDR3 is made up of 15 amino acids. Looked up from germline, CDR1 is LNHDA and CDR2 is SQIVND (reference sequence). The V and J ends lost 2 bases and 8 bases, in that order; junction bases with no gene match: 8. The DNA for the CDR3 is TGTGCCAGTAGTATAATTAGACAGGGGGCGGCGGAAGCTTTCTTT. Its protein is CASSIIRQGAAEAFF.

V is TRBV10-2 and J is TRBJ1-3, with 8 bases that match TRBD1. The trim removed 5 bases at V and 2 bases at J, leaving 5 bases unmatched. The CDR3 is made up of 15 amino acids. Looked up from germline, CDR1 is WSHSY and CDR2 is SAAADI. The CDR3 bases are TGCGCCAGCAGTCTCGACAGGGGAACTGGAAACACCATATATTTT. It is translated as CASSLDRGTGNTIYF.

V gene TRBV7-9 combines with J gene TRBJ1-1, with 9 nucleotides matching TRBD1. Germline CDR1 and CDR2: SEHNR and FQNEAQ (reference sequence). V was pared by 4 bases and J by 3 bases, with 6 bases of the junction left unmatched. The CDR3 spans 15 residues. The CDR3 loop is CASSSLTGGDTEAFF. CDR3 DNA: TGTGCCAGCAGCTCATTGACAGGGGGTGACACTGAAGCTTTCTTT.

The chain uses TRBV4-2 and TRBJ2-2; 8 bases line up with TRBD1. The trim removed 0 bases at V and 4 bases at J, leaving 7 bases unmatched. There are 17 residues in the CDR3. Germline CDR1 and CDR2: LGHNA and YNFKEQ. CDR3 nucleotides: TGTGCCAGCAGCCAAGATCCCCAGGGGGCGGTCACCGGGGAGCTGTTTTTT. This codes for CASSQDPQGAVTGELFF.

The V gene is TRBV15, the J gene TRBJ2-3; perhaps TRBD1 as D (6 bases). CDR1 is LNHNV, CDR2 YYDKDF, per germline (reference sequence). The V and J ends lost 5 bases and 3 bases respectively, with 15 bases between them. This CDR3 comprises 15 residues. CDR3 region: CATSSRTVGTDTQYF. In nucleotides, the CDR3 is TGTGCCACCAGCTCCCGGACAGTAGGTACAGATACGCAGTATTTT.

This chain joins TRBV10-1 and TRBJ1-3; 7 positions agree with TRBD1. The germline CDR1 and CDR2 sequences are WNHNN and SYGVQD (reference sequence). This CDR3 spans 13 amino acids. With 11 bases clipped from V and 1 base from J, the junction kept 5 bases outside the gene matches. The CDR3 coding sequence is TGCGCCCATCGGGGACAGTCTGGAAACACCATATATTTT. This translates into CAHRGQSGNTIYF.

As DNA, the CDR3 is TGCGCCAGCAGCGTAGGGACAGGGGGAACTAATGAAAAACTGTTTTTT. Its protein product is CASSVGTGGTNEKLFF. The J gene is TRBJ1-4, the V gene TRBV5-1; TRBD1 agrees at 11 bases. V trimming: 4 bases; J trimming: 1 base; junction bases outside the gene matches: 3. There are 16 residues in the CDR3. The V gene's germline CDR1 is SGHRS and CDR2 YFSETQ.

The V and J genes are TRBV4-2 and TRBJ1-1, with TRBD1 identical over 7 bases. Germline trimming cut 4 bases from V and 1 base from J; bases unmatched to any gene: 3. The length of the CDR3 is 14 residues. Germline CDR1 and CDR2: LGHNA and YNFKEQ. CDR3 region: CASSPGQANTEAFF. The CDR3 DNA sequence: TGTGCCAGCAGCCCAGGACAGGCGAACACTGAAGCTTTCTTT.

This chain uses TRBV11-2 with TRBJ2-7; D is undetermined. The CDR3 runs 12 residues. V gave up 2 bases and J gave up 1 base, with 3 bases separating them. CDR1 SGHAT and CDR2 FQNNGV come from the germline V gene. The CDR3 nucleotides read TGTGCCAGCAGCTTACTTTCCTACGAGCAGTACTTC. Protein: CASSLLSYEQYF.

This rearrangement joins TRBV6-1 to TRBJ2-4; D unclear. V was clipped by 1 base and J by 0 bases, with 10 bases between them. CDR3 length: 16 residues. CDR1 is MNHNS and CDR2 is SASEGT in the germline V gene. In DNA, the CDR3 is TGTGCCAGCAGTGAAGGGGCCGGCCTAGCCAAAAACATTCAGTACTTC. Translated, it gives CASSEGAGLAKNIQYF.